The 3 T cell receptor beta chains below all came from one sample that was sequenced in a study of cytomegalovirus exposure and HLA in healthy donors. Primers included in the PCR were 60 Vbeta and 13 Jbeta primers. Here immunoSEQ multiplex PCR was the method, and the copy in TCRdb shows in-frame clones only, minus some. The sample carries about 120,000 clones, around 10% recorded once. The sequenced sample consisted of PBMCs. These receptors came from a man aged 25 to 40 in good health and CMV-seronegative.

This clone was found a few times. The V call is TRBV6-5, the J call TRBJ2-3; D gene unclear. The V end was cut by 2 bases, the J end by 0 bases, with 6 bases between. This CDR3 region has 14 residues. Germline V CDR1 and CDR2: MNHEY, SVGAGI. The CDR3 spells CASSYEESTDTQYF. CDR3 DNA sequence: TGTGCCAGCAGTTACGAGGAGAGCACAGATACGCAGTATTTT.

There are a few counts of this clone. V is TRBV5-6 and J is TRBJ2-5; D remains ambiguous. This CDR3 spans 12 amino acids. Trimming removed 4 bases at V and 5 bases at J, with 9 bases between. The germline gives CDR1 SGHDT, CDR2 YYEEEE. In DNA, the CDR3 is TGTGCCAGCAGCCGTTTATCTGAGACCCAGTACTTC. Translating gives CASSRLSETQYF.

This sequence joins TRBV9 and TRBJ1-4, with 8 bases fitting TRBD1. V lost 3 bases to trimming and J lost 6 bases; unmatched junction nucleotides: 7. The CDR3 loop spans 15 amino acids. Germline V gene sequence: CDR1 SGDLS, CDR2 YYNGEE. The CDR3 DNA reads TGTGCCAGCAGCGAGACAGGGGTGAGGGATGAAAAACTGTTTTTT. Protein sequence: CASSETGVRDEKLFF.